The 24 T cell receptor beta chains below all came from one sample that was sequenced in a study. TCRdb fed the RT-PCR reads into MiXCR, producing one record per CDR3 protein. The data contain more than 550,000 distinct CDR3 sequences, 14% of them singletons. The sequenced sample consisted of memory CD4+ T cells from blood. Source of these receptors: a female donor in good health, serving as a healthy control.

This clonotype was found a few times. This rearrangement joins TRBV7-2 to TRBJ2-1; D may correspond to TRBD1 or TRBD2 (5 bases each). In germline, CDR1 is SGHTA, CDR2 FQGNSA. The CDR3 is made up of 15 amino acids. The germline V and J ends were trimmed by 2 bases and 10 bases, with 18 bases remaining between them. The CDR3 sequence is CASSLLSRGKGEQFF. Written as DNA, the CDR3 is TGTGCCAGCAGCTTACTATCCCGGGGCAAAGGGGAGCAGTTCTTC.

Many counts were recorded for this clonotype. This chain joins TRBV20-1 and TRBJ2-5, with 8 bases aligning to TRBD1. Trimming at V came to 6 bases and at J to 5 bases, leaving 11 bases not matched to a gene. CDR1 is DFQATT and CDR2 is SNEGSKA in the germline V gene (reference sequence). The CDR3 has 14 residues. CDR3 region: CSAYSGQGRETQYF. The CDR3 region has the DNA TGCAGTGCCTATTCTGGACAGGGACGTGAGACCCAGTACTTC.

The table lists this clonotype with a few counts. This sequence joins TRBV29-1 and TRBJ2-2, with D unresolved. The CDR3 is 12 residues long. With 2 bases removed from V and 3 bases from J, the gap between germline ends came to 4 bases. Per germline, CDR1 SQVTM and CDR2 ANQGSEA. CDR3 coding DNA: TGCAGCGTTGAACATGACACCGGGGAGCTGTTTTTT. Amino acid sequence: CSVEHDTGELFF.

This clonotype showed up many times. The chain carries TRBV29-1 and TRBJ1-1, with D possibly TRBD1 on 5 matching bases. Germline values: CDR1 SQVTM, CDR2 ANQGSEA. The CDR3 contains 13 residues. Between the trimmed V and J ends, which lost 6 bases and 2 bases, there was a span of 13 bases. This CDR3 is CSVRGATNTEAFF. CDR3 DNA sequence: TGCAGCGTGCGCGGGGCGACTAACACTGAAGCTTTCTTT.

There are a few counts of this clonotype. This chain connects TRBV4-2 to TRBJ1-3; D is perhaps TRBD1 (5 bases). The CDR3 runs 15 residues. Germline loops: CDR1 LGHNA, CDR2 YNFKEQ. V was pared by 0 bases and J by 0 bases, with 6 bases between. In DNA form, the CDR3 reads TGTGCCAGCAGCCAAGATACAGGCTCTGGAAACACCATATATTTT. Its protein is CASSQDTGSGNTIYF.

This chain connects TRBV20-1 to TRBJ2-1, with D possibly TRBD2 on 6 matching bases. The germline V and J ends were trimmed by 2 bases and 0 bases, with 17 bases remaining between them. Per germline, CDR1 DFQATT and CDR2 SNEGSKA (reference sequence). The CDR3 is 17 amino acids. The CDR3 nucleotides are TGCAGTGCTAGACAACAGTCAGCGGGCATCTCCTACAATGAGCAGTTCTTC. Protein product: CSARQQSAGISYNEQFF.

This clonotype has only a few counts. The J gene is TRBJ1-4, the V gene TRBV5-1; no clear D. The CDR3 extends over 14 amino acids. The germline V gene encodes CDR1 SGHRS and CDR2 YFSETQ. Trimming took 1 base from V and 5 from J, leaving 9 bases between them. The CDR3 nucleotides are TGCGCCAGCAGCTTGCGGTCGGGGAATGAAAAACTGTTTTTT. Translation gives CASSLRSGNEKLFF.

This clonotype was seen at least ten times. The rearrangement links TRBV9 to TRBJ1-5; 10 bases map to TRBD1. From germline, CDR1 is SGDLS and CDR2 YYNGEE. V was pared by 4 bases and J by 3 bases, with 4 bases of the junction left unmatched. This CDR3 is built from 15 residues. The CDR3 DNA reads as TGTGCCAGCAGCCGCGACAGGGGGCCCAATCAGCCCCAGCATTTT. Its protein is CASSRDRGPNQPQHF.

The chain combines TRBV20-1 with TRBJ1-1; TRBD1 is a possible D gene (5 bases). Germline V gene lookup returns CDR1 DFQATT and CDR2 SNEGSKA (reference sequence). V gave up 0 bases and J gave up 7 bases, with 9 bases separating them. The CDR3 is 12 amino acids. The CDR3 region is CSAREPGREAFF. CDR3 DNA sequence: TGCAGTGCTAGAGAACCGGGGCGTGAAGCTTTCTTT.

This clonotype was seen at least ten times. The chain uses TRBV6-5 and TRBJ2-7; 7 bases fit TRBD1. Trimming took 6 bases from V and 2 from J; bases not matched to a gene: 10. Germline CDR1 reads MNHEY; CDR2 reads SVGAGI. The CDR3 loop spans 15 amino acids. Here the CDR3 reads CASSPRQGRTYEQYF. The DNA of the CDR3 is TGTGCCAGCAGCCCAAGACAGGGACGAACCTACGAGCAGTACTTC.

This clonotype was found a few times. V usage is TRBV28 and J usage is TRBJ2-5, with 9 bases lining up with TRBD2. CDR3 length: 13 residues. V shed 8 bases and J 3 bases; nucleotides not matched to a gene: 4. From germline, CDR1 is MDHEN and CDR2 SYDVKM. Here the CDR3 reads CASSSGAEETQYF. For the CDR3, the DNA is TGTGCCAGCTCTAGCGGGGCTGAAGAGACCCAGTACTTC.

In its sample, this clonotype was seen a few times. For the CDR3, the DNA is TGCAGTGCCAGATGGGACTCTGCTAGCGGCTCCTACGAGCAGTACTTC. Its translation is CSARWDSASGSYEQYF. The chain couples TRBV20-1 to TRBJ2-7; 7 bases fit TRBD2. The CDR3 is made up of 16 amino acids. Germline loops: CDR1 DFQATT, CDR2 SNEGSKA (reference sequence). With V trimmed by 6 bases and J by 0 bases, 14 bases remained unmatched.

This clonotype was recorded a few times. The J gene is TRBJ2-5, the V gene TRBV3-1; 7 nucleotides match TRBD2. V lost 3 bases to trimming and J lost 4 bases; unmatched junction nucleotides: 8. The CDR3 extends over 15 amino acids. Germline V gene sequence: CDR1 LGHDT, CDR2 YNNKEL (reference sequence). The DNA for the CDR3 is TGTGCCAGCAGCCACGGGGCGGGAGAGGGAGAGACCCAGTACTTC. Residues: CASSHGAGEGETQYF.

The chain combines TRBV6-6 with TRBJ1-5, with D unclear. The germline V gene encodes CDR1 MNHNY and CDR2 SVGAGI (reference sequence). The V end was cut by 8 bases, the J end by 5 bases, with 10 bases between. The CDR3 runs 12 residues. CDR3 residues: CASAWADQPQHF. Here the CDR3 DNA reads TGTGCCAGCGCGTGGGCGGATCAGCCCCAGCATTTT.

The chain has TRBV11-2 and TRBJ2-1; 9 bases align to TRBD2. There are 16 residues in the CDR3. J lost 9 bases, V lost 0 bases, and 9 bases had no gene match. Germline CDR1 SGHAT, CDR2 FQNNGV. The CDR3 region has the DNA TGTGCCAGCAGCTTAGAAGATAGCGGGAGCACAAGTGAGCAGTTCTTC. Its protein is CASSLEDSGSTSEQFF.

In this sample, this clonotype turned up a few times. This rearrangement joins TRBV10-3 to TRBJ2-7; D is unclear. V lost 7 bases and J lost 0, with 10 bases in between. This CDR3 contains 13 residues. Germline V gene lookup returns CDR1 ENHRY and CDR2 SYGVKD. CDR3 region: CAIKGAGSYEQYF. DNA for the CDR3: TGTGCCATCAAAGGCGCTGGCTCCTACGAGCAGTACTTC.

The J gene is TRBJ2-1, the V gene TRBV12-3 or TRBV12-4; tentatively, D is TRBD2 (6 bases). V lost 7 bases to trimming and J lost 1 base, with 11 bases between them. There are 14 residues in the CDR3. The CDR3 region is CASTDGGSYNEQFF. The DNA for the CDR3 is TGTGCCAGCACCGATGGGGGGTCCTACAATGAGCAGTTCTTC.

The chain recombines TRBV24-1 with TRBJ2-2, with TRBD1 identical over 9 bases. J gave up 6 bases and V 6 bases, and 4 bases lay outside the gene matches. Germline lookup yields CDR1 KGHDR and CDR2 SFDVKD. The CDR3 has 14 amino acids. The CDR3 region is CATSRQGGPGELFF. In DNA form, the CDR3 reads TGTGCCACCAGTAGACAGGGGGGCCCCGGGGAGCTGTTTTTT.

Many counts were recorded for this clonotype. The chain employs TRBV29-1 and TRBJ2-1; perhaps TRBD1 as D (5 bases). There are 13 residues in the CDR3. The germline V gene encodes CDR1 SQVTM and CDR2 ANQGSEA. Trimming shortened V by 4 bases and J by 7 bases, and 14 bases separated the two germline ends. CDR3 sequence (DNA): TGCAGCGTTGGCCGCGACAGAATTAATGAGCAGTTCTTC. It encodes CSVGRDRINEQFF.

The chain couples TRBV20-1 to TRBJ2-3, with TRBD2 matching 11 bases. Germline-derived CDR1 and CDR2 are DFQATT and SNEGSKA (reference sequence). Losses at the gene ends were 5 bases for V and 3 bases for J; bases not matched to a gene: 7. The CDR3 extends over 15 amino acids. The CDR3 here is CSAEPSGRITDTQYF. The CDR3 DNA follows: TGCAGTGCTGAGCCTAGCGGGAGGATAACAGATACGCAGTATTTT.

CDR3 coding DNA: TGTGCCAGCAGTGCAACAGGGGCCGCAACGACCCAGTACTTC. Protein: CASSATGAATTQYF. The V and J genes are TRBV12-3 or TRBV12-4 and TRBJ2-5, with 7 bases that match TRBD1. The V gene end was trimmed by 5 bases and the J gene end by 7 bases; junction bases not matched to a gene: 10. This CDR3 contains 14 residues.

The chain is built from TRBV13 and TRBJ1-5; 7 positions match TRBD1. The germline gives CDR1 PRHDT, CDR2 FYEKMQ (reference sequence). Trimming at V came to 5 bases and at J to 10 bases, leaving 5 bases not matched to a gene. There are 12 residues in the CDR3. The CDR3 DNA reads TGTGCCAGCAGCCCCAGACAGGGACCCCAGCATTTT. Its protein is CASSPRQGPQHF.

This clonotype was recorded many times. This rearrangement joins TRBV4-3 to TRBJ2-1; TRBD2 matches at 8 bases. V lost 0 bases and J lost 10; bases outside the gene matches: 8. This CDR3 region has 15 residues. CDR1 is LGHNA and CDR2 is YSLEER in the germline V gene. This chain's CDR3 is CASSQEREGLGEQFF. Here the CDR3 DNA reads TGCGCCAGCAGCCAAGAACGGGAGGGCCTAGGCGAGCAGTTCTTC.

This clonotype was counted a few times. The chain combines TRBV7-8 with TRBJ2-1; D unclear. From germline, CDR1 is SGHVS and CDR2 FQNEAQ. V was cut by 2 bases and J by 0 bases, with 11 bases left in between. This CDR3 is 16 amino acids long. The CDR3 nucleotides are TGTGCCAGCAGCTTAAGGGCGTGGAGCTCCTACAATGAGCAGTTCTTC. Translation: CASSLRAWSSYNEQFF.